This T cell receptor beta chain was documented in a study of long-term antiretroviral therapy in people with HIV. Study overall: The oldest samples precede the 2015 immediate-ART recommendation by about a decade. General study findings and limits: HIV repertoires showed narrower CDR3 length ranges than controls.

Survey level was the resolution at which the v3.0 immunoSEQ assay ran. Per-sample targets for sequencing were roughly 40,000-55,000 T-cell genomes. Sequencing used immunoSEQ multiplex PCR; TCRdb keeps in-frame clones, though not all of them. The data hold about 35,000 clones, with 75% to 90% observed a single time. The CDR3 sequence is 16 residues long. CDR1 is SNHLY, CDR2 FYNNEI, per germline. V was pared by 1 base and J by 5 bases, with 17 bases between. Concerning this clone: Its antigen is as yet unknown.

The TCR was taken from a man aged 18-30 years with HIV. The chain has TRBV2 and TRBJ1-2; D gene uncertain. Sample: unsorted PBMCs, taken 2.2 years after starting antiretroviral therapy. As DNA, the CDR3 is TGTGCCAGCAGTGAAGGTCAGGCCCCAAGGAGATATGGCTACACCTTC. Protein: CASSEGQAPRRYGYTF.